The clone carrying this T cell receptor beta chain was seen only a few times. The sort gate was single viable CD3+CD4+CD8-CD45RO+ cells for memory CD4+ T cells. V was cut by 7 bases and J by 8 bases, with 14 bases left in between. The CDR3 is 12 residues long. Germline CDR1 and CDR2: SQVTM and ANQGSEA. The repertoire was sequenced with immunoSEQ multiplex PCR; TCRdb's copy has only in-frame clones and lacks some. The sample includes under 55,000 clones, around 88% seen only once; the top ten take 2%. This sample was taken from a study of memory CD4+ T cells and cytomegalovirus serostatus. V usage is TRBV29-1 and J usage is TRBJ1-4; no clear D gene. This TCR came from an adult in good health and CMV-seropositive. Source material: memory CD4+ T cells from blood. This CDR3 reads CSGIIRGEKLFF. Here the CDR3 DNA reads TGCAGCGGGATTATCAGAGGGGAAAAACTGTTTTTT.